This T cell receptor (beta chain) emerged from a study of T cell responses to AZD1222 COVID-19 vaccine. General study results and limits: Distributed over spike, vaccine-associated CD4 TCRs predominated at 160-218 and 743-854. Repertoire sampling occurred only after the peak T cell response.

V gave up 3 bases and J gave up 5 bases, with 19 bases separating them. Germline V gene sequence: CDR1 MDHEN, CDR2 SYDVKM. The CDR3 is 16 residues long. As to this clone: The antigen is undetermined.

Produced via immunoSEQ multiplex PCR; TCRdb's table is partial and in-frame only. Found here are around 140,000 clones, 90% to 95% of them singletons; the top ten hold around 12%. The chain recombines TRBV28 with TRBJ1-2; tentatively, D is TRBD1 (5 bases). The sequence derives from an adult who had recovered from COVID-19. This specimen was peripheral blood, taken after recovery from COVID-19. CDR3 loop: CASSFELVGDPYGYTF. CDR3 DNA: TGTGCCAGCAGTTTCGAATTAGTAGGGGACCCTTATGGCTACACCTTC.